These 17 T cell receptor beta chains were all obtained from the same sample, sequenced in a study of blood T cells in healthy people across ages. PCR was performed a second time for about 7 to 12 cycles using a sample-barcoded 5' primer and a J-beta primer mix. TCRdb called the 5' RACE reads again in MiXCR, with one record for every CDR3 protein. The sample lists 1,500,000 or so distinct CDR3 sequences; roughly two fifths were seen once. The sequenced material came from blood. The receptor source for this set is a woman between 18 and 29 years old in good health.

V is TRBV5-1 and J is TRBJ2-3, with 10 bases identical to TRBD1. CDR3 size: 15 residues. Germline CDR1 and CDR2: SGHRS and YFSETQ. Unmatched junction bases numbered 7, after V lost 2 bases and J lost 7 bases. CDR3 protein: CASSFSRQGANTQYF. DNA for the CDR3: TGCGCCAGCAGCTTTTCGAGACAGGGGGCGAATACGCAGTATTTT.

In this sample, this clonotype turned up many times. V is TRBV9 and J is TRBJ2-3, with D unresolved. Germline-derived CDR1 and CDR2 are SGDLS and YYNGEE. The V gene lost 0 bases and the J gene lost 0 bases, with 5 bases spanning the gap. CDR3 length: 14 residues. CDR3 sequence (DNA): TGTGCCAGCAGCGTAGGGCTAAGCACAGATACGCAGTATTTT. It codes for CASSVGLSTDTQYF.

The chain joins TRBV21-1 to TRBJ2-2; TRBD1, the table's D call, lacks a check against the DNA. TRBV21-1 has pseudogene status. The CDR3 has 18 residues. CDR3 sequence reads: CASSKEIRTGNYTGELFF. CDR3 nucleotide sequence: TGTGCCAGCAGCAAAGAAATCCGGACAGGGAACTACACCGGGGAGCTGTTTTTT.

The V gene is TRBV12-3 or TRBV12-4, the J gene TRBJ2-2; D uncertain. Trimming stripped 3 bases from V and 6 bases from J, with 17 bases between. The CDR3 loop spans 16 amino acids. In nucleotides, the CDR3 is TGTGCCAGCAGTTTTAGGCCCCAGGTTTCCTCCGGGGAGCTGTTTTTT. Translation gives CASSFRPQVSSGELFF.

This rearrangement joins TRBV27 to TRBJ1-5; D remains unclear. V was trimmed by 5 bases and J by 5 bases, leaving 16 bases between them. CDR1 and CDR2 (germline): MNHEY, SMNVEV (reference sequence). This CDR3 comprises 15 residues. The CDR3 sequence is CASSKAPLKDQPQHF. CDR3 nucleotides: TGTGCCAGCAGTAAAGCACCTCTAAAGGATCAGCCCCAGCATTTT.

The CDR3 DNA is TGTGCCAGCTCCCCCCTAGCGGGAGGGATCTACGAGCAGTACTTC. It specifies CASSPLAGGIYEQYF. The chain carries TRBV11-2 and TRBJ2-7; 12 bases fit TRBD2. The CDR3 covers 15 residues. Germline V gene data show CDR1 as SGHAT and CDR2 as FQNNGV. After removal of 8 bases from V and 3 bases from J, the junction contained 8 bases not matched to a gene.

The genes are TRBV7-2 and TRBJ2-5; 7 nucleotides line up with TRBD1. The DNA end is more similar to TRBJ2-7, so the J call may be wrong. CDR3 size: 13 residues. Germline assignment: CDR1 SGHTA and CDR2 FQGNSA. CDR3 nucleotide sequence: TGTGCCAGCAGACCGACAGGGTATAACGAGCAGTACTTC. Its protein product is CASRPTGYNEQYF.

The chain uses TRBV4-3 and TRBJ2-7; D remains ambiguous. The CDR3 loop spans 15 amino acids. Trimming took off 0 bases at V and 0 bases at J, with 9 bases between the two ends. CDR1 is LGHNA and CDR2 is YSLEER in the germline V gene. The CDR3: CASSQDPSASYEQYF. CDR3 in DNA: TGCGCCAGCAGCCAAGACCCCTCGGCCTCCTACGAGCAGTACTTC.

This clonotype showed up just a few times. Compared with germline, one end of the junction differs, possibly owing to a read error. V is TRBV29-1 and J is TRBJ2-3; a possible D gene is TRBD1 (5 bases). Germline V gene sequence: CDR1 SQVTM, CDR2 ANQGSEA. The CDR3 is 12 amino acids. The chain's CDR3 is CSAQVVGDTRYF. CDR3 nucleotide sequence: TGCAGCGCCCAGGTAGTAGGGGATACGCGGTATTTT.

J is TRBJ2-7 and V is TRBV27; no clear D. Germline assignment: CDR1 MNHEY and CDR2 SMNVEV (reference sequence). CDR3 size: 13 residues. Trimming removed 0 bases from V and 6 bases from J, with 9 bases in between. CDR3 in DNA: TGTGCCAGCAGTTTATCTGGTCAATTCGAGCAGTACTTC. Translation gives CASSLSGQFEQYF.

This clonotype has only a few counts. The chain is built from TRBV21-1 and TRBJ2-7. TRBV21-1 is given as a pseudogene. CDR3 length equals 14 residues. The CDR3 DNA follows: TGTGCCAGCAGCATTCTCAGGGGTTCCTACGAGCAGTACTTC. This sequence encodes CASSILRGSYEQYF.

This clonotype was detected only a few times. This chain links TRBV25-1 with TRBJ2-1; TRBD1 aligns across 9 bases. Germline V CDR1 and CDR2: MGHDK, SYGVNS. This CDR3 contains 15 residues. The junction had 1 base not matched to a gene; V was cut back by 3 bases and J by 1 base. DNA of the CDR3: TGTGCCAGCAGTGACGGACAGGGGTCCTACAATGAGCAGTTCTTC. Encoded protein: CASSDGQGSYNEQFF.

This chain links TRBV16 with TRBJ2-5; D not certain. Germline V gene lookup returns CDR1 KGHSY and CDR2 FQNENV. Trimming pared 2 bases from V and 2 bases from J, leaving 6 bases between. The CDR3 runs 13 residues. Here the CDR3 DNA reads TGTGCCAGCAGCCAAAACCATCAAGAGACCCAGTACTTC. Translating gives CASSQNHQETQYF.

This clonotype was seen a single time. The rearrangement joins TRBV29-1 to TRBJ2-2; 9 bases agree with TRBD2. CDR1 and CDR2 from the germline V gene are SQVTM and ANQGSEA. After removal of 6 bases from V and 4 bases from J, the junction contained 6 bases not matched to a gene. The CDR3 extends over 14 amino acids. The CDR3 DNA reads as TGCAGCGTGATTAGCGGGAGTGGCACCGGGGAGCTGTTTTTT. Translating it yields CSVISGSGTGELFF.

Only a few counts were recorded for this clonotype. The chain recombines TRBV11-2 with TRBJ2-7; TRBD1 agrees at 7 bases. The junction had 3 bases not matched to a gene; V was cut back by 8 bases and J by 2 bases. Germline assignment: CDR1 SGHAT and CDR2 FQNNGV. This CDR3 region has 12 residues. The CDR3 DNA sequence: TGTGCCAGCGGGACAGTTGCCTACGAGCAGTACTTC. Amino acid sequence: CASGTVAYEQYF.

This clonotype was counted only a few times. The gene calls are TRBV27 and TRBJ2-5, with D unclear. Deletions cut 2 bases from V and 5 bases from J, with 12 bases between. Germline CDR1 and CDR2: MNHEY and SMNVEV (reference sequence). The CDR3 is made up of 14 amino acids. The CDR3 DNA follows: TGTGCCAGCAGTTTAGGTTTACAAGCGGAGACCCAGTACTTC. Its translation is CASSLGLQAETQYF.

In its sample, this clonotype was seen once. The CDR3 reads CASSLGSGGTLIYEQYF. CDR3 nucleotide sequence: TGTGCCAGCAGCTTAGGGTCGGGGGGGACGCTAATTTACGAGCAGTACTTC. This rearrangement joins TRBV11-2 to TRBJ2-7, with 8 bases lining up with TRBD2. There are 17 residues in the CDR3. Losses at the gene ends were 1 base for V and 4 bases for J; bases not matched to a gene: 12. Germline V gene sequence: CDR1 SGHAT, CDR2 FQNNGV.